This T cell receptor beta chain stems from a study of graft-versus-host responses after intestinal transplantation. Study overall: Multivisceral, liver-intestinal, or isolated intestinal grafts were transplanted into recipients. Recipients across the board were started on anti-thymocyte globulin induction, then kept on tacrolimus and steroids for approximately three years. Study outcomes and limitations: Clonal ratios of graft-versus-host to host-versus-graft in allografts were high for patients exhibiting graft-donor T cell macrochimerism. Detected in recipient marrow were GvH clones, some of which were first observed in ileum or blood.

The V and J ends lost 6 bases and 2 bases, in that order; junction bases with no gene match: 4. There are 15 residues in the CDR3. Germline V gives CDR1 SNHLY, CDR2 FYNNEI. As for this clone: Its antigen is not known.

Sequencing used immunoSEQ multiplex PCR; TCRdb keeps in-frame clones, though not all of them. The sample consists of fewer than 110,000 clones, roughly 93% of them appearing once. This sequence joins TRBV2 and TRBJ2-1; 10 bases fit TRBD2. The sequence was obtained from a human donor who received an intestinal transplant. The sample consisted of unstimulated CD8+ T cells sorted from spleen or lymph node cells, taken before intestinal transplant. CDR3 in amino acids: CASRISGGAYNEQFF. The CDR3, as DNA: TGTGCCAGCAGGATAAGCGGGGGGGCCTACAATGAGCAGTTCTTC.